These 8 T cell receptor beta chains came from one sample sequenced in a study of T cell responses to AZD1222 COVID-19 vaccine (TCRdb year 2021). Libraries were constructed by the immunoSEQ multiplex PCR assay. TCRdb retrieved this table from immuneACCESS and kept in-frame rearrangements only. Not all clones are present; in checked studies, unresolved V genes account for under half, and no reason is known for the remainder. This sample has fewer than 30,000 clones in its table, and around 80% of those were observed once. Clones ranked in the top ten supply approximately 5% of the sample. Explained via the paper, the time point label denotes: baseline before first vaccination. The sequencing here drew on peripheral blood, taken on day 0 of AZD1222 vaccination. The receptors shown here come from an adult in good health.

This chain joins TRBV20-1 and TRBJ2-2, with 9 bases lining up with TRBD2. CDR1 is DFQATT, CDR2 SNEGSKA, per germline (reference sequence). J gave up 7 bases and V 3 bases, and 9 bases lay outside the gene matches. The CDR3 covers 15 residues. DNA of the CDR3: TGCAGTGCTAGTCGGCGGGGGGGCCAAATCGGGGAGCTGTTTTTT. Translation: CSASRRGGQIGELFF.

The genes are TRBV29-1 and TRBJ2-3; 8 positions match TRBD2. This CDR3 has 15 amino acids. The J segment lost 2 bases and the V segment lost 4 bases, leaving 8 bases of the junction unmatched. Germline V gene data show CDR1 as SQVTM and CDR2 as ANQGSEA. CDR3 amino acids: CSVVGLAGYTDTQYF. DNA of the CDR3: TGCAGCGTTGTGGGTCTAGCGGGTTACACAGATACGCAGTATTTT.

This chain connects TRBV4-2 to TRBJ2-3; 7 bases line up with TRBD2. The CDR3 runs 19 residues. With V trimmed by 0 bases and J by 0 bases, 12 bases remained unmatched. Germline V gene data show CDR1 as LGHNA and CDR2 as YNFKEQ. The CDR3 region is CASSQDAGRTSASTDTQYF. Here the CDR3 DNA reads TGTGCCAGCAGCCAAGATGCGGGGCGAACTAGCGCTAGCACAGATACGCAGTATTTT.

This clone was found once. The chain uses TRBV5-1 and TRBJ2-2; D may be TRBD1 (6 bases). Germline-derived CDR1 and CDR2 are SGHRS and YFSETQ. The CDR3 has 17 amino acids. V was pared by 4 bases and J by 6 bases, with 22 bases between. The CDR3 here is CASSQPAQGKAAGELFF. The CDR3 region has the DNA TGCGCCAGCAGCCAGCCAGCACAGGGTAAAGCTGCCGGGGAGCTGTTTTTT.

The rearrangement links TRBV6-6 to TRBJ1-4; D gene ambiguous. This CDR3 comprises 13 residues. The germline V gene has CDR1 MNHNY and CDR2 SVGAGI (reference sequence). Trimming took off 6 bases at V and 7 bases at J, with 12 bases between the two ends. In nucleotides, the CDR3 is TGTGCCAGCAGACGGGAAGTCGGTGAAAAACTGTTTTTT. Protein sequence: CASRREVGEKLFF.

The chain carries TRBV5-5 and TRBJ2-3, with 8 nucleotides matching TRBD2. This CDR3 contains 14 residues. Germline-derived CDR1 and CDR2 are SGHKS and YYEKEE (reference sequence). The ends lost 0 bases at V and 6 bases at J; junction bases unmatched: 3. CDR3 residues: CASSLAGGPDTQYF. As DNA, the CDR3 is TGTGCCAGCAGCTTGGCGGGGGGGCCCGATACGCAGTATTTT. The full variable domain, with the rest looked up from reference TRBV5-5 and TRBJ2-3, is DAGVTQSPTHLIKTRGQQVTLRCSPISGHKSVSWYQQVLGQGPQFIFQYYEKEERGRGNFPDRFSARQFPNYSSELNVNALLLGDSALYLCASSLAGGPDTQYFGPGTRLTVL.

This clone was counted only a few times. This chain uses TRBV12-5 with TRBJ1-4, with D possibly matching TRBD1 (6 bases). Looked up from germline, CDR1 is LGHNT and CDR2 is FRNRAP. V was trimmed by 6 bases and J by 0 bases, leaving 17 bases between them. The CDR3 runs 17 residues. CDR3 nucleotide sequence: TGTGCTAGTGGCCCGGGGGCAGGTTTTGCAACTAATGAAAAACTGTTTTTT. Protein sequence: CASGPGAGFATNEKLFF. The variable domain in full, completed from reference TRBV12-5 and TRBJ1-4, reads DARVTQTPRHKVTEMGQEVTMRCQPILGHNTVFWYRQTMMQGLELLAYFRNRAPLDDSGMPKDRFSAEMPDATLATLKIQPSEPRDSAVYFCASGPGAGFATNEKLFFGSGTQLSVL.

The V and J genes are TRBV19 and TRBJ1-3; unclear D gene. V lost 2 bases, J lost 0 bases, and 5 bases lay in between. CDR3 length equals 14 residues. CDR1 is LNHDA, CDR2 SQIVND, per germline (reference sequence). This CDR3 is CASSITHSGNTIYF. CDR3 coding DNA: TGTGCCAGTAGTATAACCCACTCTGGAAACACCATATATTTT. Combining the CDR3 with reference TRBV19 and TRBJ1-3 gives the whole variable domain DGGITQSPKYLFRKEGQNVTLSCEQNLNHDAMYWYRQDPGQGLRLIYYSQIVNDFQKGDIAEGYSVSREKKESFPLTVTSAQKNPTAFYLCASSITHSGNTIYFGEGSWLTVV.